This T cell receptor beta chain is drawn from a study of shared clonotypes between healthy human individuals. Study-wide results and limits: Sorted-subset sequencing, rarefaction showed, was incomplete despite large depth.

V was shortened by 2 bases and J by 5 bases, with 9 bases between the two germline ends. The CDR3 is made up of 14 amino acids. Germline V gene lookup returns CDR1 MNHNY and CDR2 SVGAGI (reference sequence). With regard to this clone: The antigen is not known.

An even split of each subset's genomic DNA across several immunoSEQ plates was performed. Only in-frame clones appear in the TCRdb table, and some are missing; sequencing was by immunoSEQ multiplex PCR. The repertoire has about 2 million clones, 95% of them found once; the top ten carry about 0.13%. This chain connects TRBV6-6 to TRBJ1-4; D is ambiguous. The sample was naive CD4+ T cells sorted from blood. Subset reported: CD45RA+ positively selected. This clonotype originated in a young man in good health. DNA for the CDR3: TGTGCCAGCAGTTACGGGCAGCAAAATGAAAAACTGTTTTTT. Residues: CASSYGQQNEKLFF.